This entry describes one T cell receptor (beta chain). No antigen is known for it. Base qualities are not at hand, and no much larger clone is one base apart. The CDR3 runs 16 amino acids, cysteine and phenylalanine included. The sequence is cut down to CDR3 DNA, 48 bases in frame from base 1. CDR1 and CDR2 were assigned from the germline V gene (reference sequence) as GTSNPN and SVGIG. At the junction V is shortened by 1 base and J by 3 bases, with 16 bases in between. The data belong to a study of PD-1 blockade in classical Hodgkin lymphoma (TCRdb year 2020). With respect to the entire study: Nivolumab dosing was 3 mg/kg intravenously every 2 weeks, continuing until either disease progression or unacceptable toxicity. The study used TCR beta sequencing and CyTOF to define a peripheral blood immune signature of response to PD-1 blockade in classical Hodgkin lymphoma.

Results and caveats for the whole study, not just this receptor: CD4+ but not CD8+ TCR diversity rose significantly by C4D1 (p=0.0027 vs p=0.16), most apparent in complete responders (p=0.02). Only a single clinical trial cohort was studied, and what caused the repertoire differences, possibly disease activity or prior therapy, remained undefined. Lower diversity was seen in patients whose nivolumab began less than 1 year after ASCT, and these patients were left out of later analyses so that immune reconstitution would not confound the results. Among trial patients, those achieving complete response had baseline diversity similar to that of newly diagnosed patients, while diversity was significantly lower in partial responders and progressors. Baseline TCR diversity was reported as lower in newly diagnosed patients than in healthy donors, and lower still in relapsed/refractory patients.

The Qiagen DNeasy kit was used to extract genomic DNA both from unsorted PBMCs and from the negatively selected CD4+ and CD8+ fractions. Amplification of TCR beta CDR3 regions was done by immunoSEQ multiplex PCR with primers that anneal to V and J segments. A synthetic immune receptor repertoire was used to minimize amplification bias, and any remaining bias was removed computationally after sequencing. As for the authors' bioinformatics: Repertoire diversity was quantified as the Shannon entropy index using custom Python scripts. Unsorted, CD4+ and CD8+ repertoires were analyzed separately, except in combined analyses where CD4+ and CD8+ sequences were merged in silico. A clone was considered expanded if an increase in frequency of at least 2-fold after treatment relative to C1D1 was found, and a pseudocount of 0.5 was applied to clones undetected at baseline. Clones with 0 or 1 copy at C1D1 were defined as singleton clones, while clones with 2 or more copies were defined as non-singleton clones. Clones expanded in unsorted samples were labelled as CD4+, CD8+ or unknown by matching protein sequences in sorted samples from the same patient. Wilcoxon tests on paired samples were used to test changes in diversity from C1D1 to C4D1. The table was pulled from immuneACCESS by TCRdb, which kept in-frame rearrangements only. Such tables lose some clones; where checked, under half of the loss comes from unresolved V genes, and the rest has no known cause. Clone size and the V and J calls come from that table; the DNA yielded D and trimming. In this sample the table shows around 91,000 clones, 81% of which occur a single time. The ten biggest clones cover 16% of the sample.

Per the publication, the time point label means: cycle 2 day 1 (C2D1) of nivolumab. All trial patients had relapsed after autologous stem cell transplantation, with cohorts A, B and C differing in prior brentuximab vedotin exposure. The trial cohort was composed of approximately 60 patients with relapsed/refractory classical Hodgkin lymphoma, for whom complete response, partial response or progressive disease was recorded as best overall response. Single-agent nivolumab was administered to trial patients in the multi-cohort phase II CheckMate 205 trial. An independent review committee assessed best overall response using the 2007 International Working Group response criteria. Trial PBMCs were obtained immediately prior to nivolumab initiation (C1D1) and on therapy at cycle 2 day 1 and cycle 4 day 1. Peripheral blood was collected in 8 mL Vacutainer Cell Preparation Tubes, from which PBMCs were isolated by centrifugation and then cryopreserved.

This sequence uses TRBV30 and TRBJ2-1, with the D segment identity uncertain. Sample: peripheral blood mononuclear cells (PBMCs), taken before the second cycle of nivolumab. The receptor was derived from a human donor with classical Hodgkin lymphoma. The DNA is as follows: TGTGCCTGGAGTGGCATTTCGGAGACCCGCTACAATGAGCAGTTCTTC. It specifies CAWSGISETRYNEQFF.